Listed below are T cell receptor beta chains from one sample, sequenced in a study of blood T cell repertoires in COVID-19. The assay was immunoSEQ multiplex PCR, and TCRdb's table has in-frame clones only and misses some. Of approximately 150,000 clones in the sample, around four fifths were seen once. Sequencing input: PBMCs or T cells enriched from blood (not recorded which). Every receptor here comes from a woman aged 40 to 55 who had recovered from COVID-19. CDR3s include the opening cysteine and the closing phenylalanine or tryptophan. A D gene is named only where the DNA matches it firmly. The size field is filled for only some rows; it gives once, few, many or a size class.

>TRBD1|TRBJ1-2|TRBV28|few
TGTGCCAGCATGGGACAGGGGACCTTTTTGAGGGGCTACACCTTC
CASMGQGTFLRGYTF
>NA|TRBJ2-1|TRBV6-1|NA
TGTGCCAGCAGTGAACTATGGTCCACTTACAATGAGCAGTTCTTC
CASSELWSTYNEQFF
>TRBD2|TRBJ2-1|TRBV6-5|NA
TGTGCCAGCGCTTTAGCGGGCCCGTACAATGAGCAGTTCTTC
CASALAGPYNEQFF
>NA|TRBJ1-6|TRBV15|NA
TGTGCCACCAGCAGAGCGGGGGGGCCCCTCCACTTT
CATSRAGGPLHF
>TRBD2|TRBJ2-1|TRBV5-1|NA
TGCGCCAGCAGCTTGTCCACGGTTTTAGCGGGAGTGGTAGATGAGCAGTTCTTC
CASSLSTVLAGVVDEQFF
>NA|TRBJ1-2|TRBV12-3/TRBV12-4|NA
TGTGCCAGCAGTGTCCCCCAGGGGAATGGCTACACCTTC
CASSVPQGNGYTF
>NA|TRBJ1-3|TRBV3-1/TRBV3-2|NA
TGTGCCAGCAGCCAAGAGTCTCTCTCTGGAAACACCATATATTTT
CASSQESLSGNTIYF
>TRBD2|TRBJ2-2|TRBV12-5|NA
TGTGCTAGTGGTTTGGCTAGCGGGTATGACACCGGGGAGCTGTTTTTT
CASGLASGYDTGELFF
>TRBD1|TRBJ2-5|TRBV5-1|NA
TGCGCCAGCCGTAACCGGGACAGGGGTAGGGAGACCCAGTACTTC
CASRNRDRGRETQYF
>NA|TRBJ2-5|TRBV9|NA
TGTGCCAGCAGCGTAGACAGCGGCCTAGAGACCCAGTACTTC
CASSVDSGLETQYF
>NA|TRBJ2-3|TRBV4-1|NA
TGCGCCAGCAGCCGGGGAGGCGGCACAGATACGCAGTATTTT
CASSRGGGTDTQYF
>TRBD2|TRBJ2-7|TRBV14|NA
TGTGCCAGCAGCCAAGATAGGACTAGCTGGGTAGGCGAGCAGTACTTC
CASSQDRTSWVGEQYF
>TRBD2|TRBJ2-3|TRBV6-1|NA
TGTGCCAGCAGTGAAATAGGCGGGGGGGCCACAGATACGCAGTATTTT
CASSEIGGGATDTQYF
>TRBD1|TRBJ1-2|TRBV10-3|few
TGTGCCATAGGGGGCGACTATGGCTACACCTTC
CAIGGDYGYTF
>NA|TRBJ2-7|TRBV4-1|NA
TGCGCCAGCAGCCACGGAGGCGAGCAGTACTTC
CASSHGGEQYF
>NA|TRBJ1-2|TRBV5-4|NA
TGTGCCAGCAGGCCCACAGGGTACTATGGCTACACCTTC
CASRPTGYYGYTF
>TRBD1|TRBJ2-1|TRBV5-4|NA
TGTGCCAGCAGCCCGACAGGGCGGGAGCAGTTCTTC
CASSPTGREQFF
>TRBD2|TRBJ2-3|TRBV29-1|NA
TGCAGCGTTCTTGTCCTAGCGGGCACAGATACGCAGTATTTT
CSVLVLAGTDTQYF
>NA|TRBJ2-5|TRBV5-1|NA
TGCGCCAGCAGCCCACGGACAGCTGTACAGGAGACCCAGTACTTC
CASSPRTAVQETQYF
>TRBD1|TRBJ1-4|TRBV9|NA
TGTGCCAGCAGCCCCGGGACAGGGTGGAATGAAAAACTGTTTTTT
CASSPGTGWNEKLFF
>NA|TRBJ2-5|TRBV7-8|NA
TGTGCCAGCAGCCGAGGCTGGGGAGGAGCGTATGAAGAGACCCAGTACTTC
CASSRGWGGAYEETQYF
>TRBD1|TRBJ1-5|TRBV4-1|NA
TGCGCCAGCAGCCAAGCTTACAGGGGGCTCAATCAGCCCCAGCATTTT
CASSQAYRGLNQPQHF
>NA|TRBJ1-4|TRBV6-1|NA
TGTGCCAGCAGTGACGACAGCTCTAATGAAAAACTGTTTTTT
CASSDDSSNEKLFF
>TRBD1|TRBJ1-2|TRBV7-6|NA
TGTGCCAGCAGCCAATACCGGACAGGGCCCAACCCATCGCCTTTACCTAACTATGGCTACACCTTC
CASSQYRTGPNPSPLPNYGYTF
>NA|TRBJ1-1|TRBV2|NA
TGTGCCAGCAGCCCTGACACCAGCATCGCTGAAGCTTTCTTT
CASSPDTSIAEAFF
>NA|TRBJ2-1|TRBV9|few
TGTGCCAGCAGCGTAGGTAGGGAGCTCTTCTTC
CASSVGRELFF
>NA|TRBJ1-3|TRBV18|NA
TGTGCCAGCTCACCAAATCCGGGAACTGGAAACACCATATATTTT
CASSPNPGTGNTIYF
>NA|TRBJ2-2|TRBV4-1|NA
TGCGCCAGCAGCCTTCGACAGGTGGACACGAACACCGGGGAGCTGTTTTTT
CASSLRQVDTNTGELFF
>NA|TRBJ1-1|TRBV5-6|once
TGTGCCAGCAGCGTTTACAGGGAAAGGGGAGCTGAAGCTTTCTTT
CASSVYRERGAEAFF
>TRBD1|TRBJ1-6|TRBV9|NA
TGTGCCAGCAGCGTGACAGGGGGTTCCCTTAATTCACCCCTCCACTTT
CASSVTGGSLNSPLHF
>TRBD2|TRBJ2-7|TRBV3-1/TRBV3-2|NA
TGTGCCAGCAGCCAAGCGGGACTAGCGAACATCTACGAGCAGTACTTC
CASSQAGLANIYEQYF
>NA|TRBJ1-1|TRBV30|NA
TGTGCCTGGGGCCCCGCGGGACGGAGGAACACTGAAGCTTTCTTT
CAWGPAGRRNTEAFF
>NA|TRBJ2-7|TRBV14|NA
TGTGCCAGCAGCCAAGAGGGGGGATACGAGCAGTACTTC
CASSQEGGYEQYF
>TRBD2|TRBJ2-1|TRBV27|NA
TGTGCCAGCAGTTTCGGGACTAGCCCCCACAATGAGCAGTTCTTC
CASSFGTSPHNEQFF
>TRBD2|TRBJ2-1|TRBV5-1|NA
TGCGCCAGCAGGGATAGCGGGGATCTCAATGAGCAGTTCTTC
CASRDSGDLNEQFF
>NA|TRBJ2-6|TRBV2|once
TGTGCCAGCAGTGAGACTTCTGGGGCCAACGTCCTGACTTTC
CASSETSGANVLTF
>TRBD2|TRBJ2-7|TRBV7-9|NA
TGTGCCAGCAGCTCACCTCCCGGGGAGGGTAGGAACGAGCAGTACTTC
CASSSPPGEGRNEQYF
>TRBD1|TRBJ2-7|TRBV3-1/TRBV3-2|NA
TGTGCCAGCAGCCGAGGCAGGGGGTTAGGCGAGCAGTACTTC
CASSRGRGLGEQYF
>TRBD2|TRBJ2-7|TRBV19|NA
TGTGCCAGTAGTAGCGGGAGGGCCGCGTACGAGCAGTACTTC
CASSSGRAAYEQYF
>NA|TRBJ1-4|TRBV3-1/TRBV3-2|NA
TGTGCCAGCAGCCAAAATCGGGGGTTAGGTGAAAAACTGTTTTTT
CASSQNRGLGEKLFF